The TCR beta chain described here comes from a study of identical twins. This CDR3 spans 15 amino acids. V lost 3 bases to trimming and J lost 2 bases; unmatched junction nucleotides: 6. From germline, CDR1 is DFQATT and CDR2 SNEGSKA (reference sequence). This clonotype was seen a few times. TCRdb analysed the 5' RACE reads with MiXCR anew, one entry per CDR3 protein. The sample shows about 720,000 distinct CDR3 sequences, 15% to 20% of them seen only once. Separately, the same data were catalogued under a study of T cells expressing NK-cell markers.

The chain combines TRBV20-1 with TRBJ2-7; 11 nucleotides line up with TRBD2. This TCR came from a woman younger than 35 in good health. Sequencing input: PBMCs. CDR3 sequence reads: CSASGLAGGTYEQYF. CDR3 DNA sequence: TGCAGTGCTAGTGGGCTAGCGGGAGGCACCTACGAGCAGTACTTC.